Reported below is one TCR beta chain. The sample is drawn from a study of cytomegalovirus exposure and HLA in healthy donors. The study ran its PCR with 60 Vbeta and 13 Jbeta primers. The table came from immunoSEQ multiplex PCR; TCRdb's copy has only in-frame clones and leaves some out. The sample gives 130,000 or so clones, 6.5% to 9.5% of which show up once; about 5.5% is in the top ten. Germline CDR1 and CDR2: SGDLS and YYNGEE. The V segment lost 6 bases and the J segment 6 bases; nucleotides outside the gene matches: 14. The CDR3 extends over 16 amino acids. The specimen sequenced was PBMCs. The TCR originated in a man aged 35-49 years in good health and CMV-seronegative. This chain connects TRBV9 to TRBJ1-3, with TRBD1 identical over 8 bases. DNA of the CDR3: TGTGCCAGCACCTCCGGACAGGGAGGTATTGAAAACACCATATATTTT. It translates to CASTSGQGGIENTIYF.